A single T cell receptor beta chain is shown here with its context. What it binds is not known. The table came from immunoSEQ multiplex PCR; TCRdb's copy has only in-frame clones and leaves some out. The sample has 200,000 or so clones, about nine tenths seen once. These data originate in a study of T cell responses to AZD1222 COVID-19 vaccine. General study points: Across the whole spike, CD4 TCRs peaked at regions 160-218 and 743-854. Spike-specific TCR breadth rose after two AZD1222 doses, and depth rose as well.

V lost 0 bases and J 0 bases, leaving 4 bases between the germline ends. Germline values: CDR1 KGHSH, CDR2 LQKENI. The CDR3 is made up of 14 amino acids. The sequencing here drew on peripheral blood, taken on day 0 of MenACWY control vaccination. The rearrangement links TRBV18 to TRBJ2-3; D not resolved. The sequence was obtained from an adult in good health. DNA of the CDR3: TGTGCCAGCTCACCACCGGTAAGCACAGATACGCAGTATTTT. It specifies CASSPPVSTDTQYF. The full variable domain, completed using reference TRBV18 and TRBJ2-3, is NAGVMQNPRHLVRRRGQEARLRCSPMKGHSHVYWYRQLPEEGLKFMVYLQKENIIDESGMPKERFSAEFPKEGPSILRIQQVVRGDSAAYFCASSPPVSTDTQYFGPGTRLTVL.